This T cell receptor (beta chain) was recorded in a study of cytotoxic CD8 clonotypes in ibrutinib-treated CLL. As for the study in general: The patients, about ten relapsed/refractory and approximately 14 treatment-naive, included about 17 who were IGHV unmutated. Regarding the study as a whole: Sustained-remission patients were sampled at different times than progressing patients were.

The germline V gene encodes CDR1 MNHEY and CDR2 SVGAGI. The CDR3 runs to 15 residues. V lost 0 bases and J 2 bases, leaving 11 bases between the germline ends. Comments on this clone: Its antigen is unidentified.

Only in-frame clones appear in the TCRdb table, and some are missing; sequencing was by immunoSEQ multiplex PCR. The sample consists of around 330,000 clones, over 60% of them appearing once. The input for sequencing was PBMCs, taken after 36 months of ibrutinib treatment. The chain links TRBV6-5 to TRBJ2-7; D gene ambiguous. The receptor was isolated from a human donor with chronic lymphocytic leukemia. The CDR3 DNA reads TGTGCCAGCAGTTACTCTCTGGCAGGCCCCTACGAGCAGTACTTC. Encoded protein: CASSYSLAGPYEQYF.